These 11 T cell receptor beta chains originate from one sample sequenced in a study of cytomegalovirus exposure and HLA in healthy donors. The PCR ran on 60 Vbeta and 13 Jbeta primers. TCRdb's table, derived via immunoSEQ multiplex PCR, lists solely in-frame clones and lacks some. The sample has about 180,000 clones; 82% are singletons. The sequencing sample was made of PBMCs. Receptors originate from a man aged 35-49 years in good health and CMV-seronegative.

This chain uses TRBV14 with TRBJ1-2, with TRBD1 matching over 9 bases. The CDR3 consists of 16 residues. V shed 4 bases and J 7 bases; nucleotides not matched to a gene: 13. The germline V gene has CDR1 SGHDN and CDR2 FVKESK. CDR3 loop: CASSLRPGQGYSGYTF. The CDR3, as DNA: TGTGCCAGCAGCCTTAGACCGGGACAGGGTTACTCTGGCTACACCTTC.

V and J are TRBV7-3 and TRBJ1-6, with D perhaps matching TRBD1 (6 bases). From germline, CDR1 is SGHTA and CDR2 FQGTGA. Trimming pared 5 bases from V and 9 bases from J, leaving 17 bases between. The CDR3 runs to 15 residues. The chain's CDR3 is CASSPNRERGSPLHF. CDR3 nucleotides: TGTGCCAGCAGCCCGAACAGGGAACGGGGTTCACCCCTCCACTTT.

The chain has TRBV28 and TRBJ1-3, with unresolved D. The CDR3 sequence is 14 residues long. From germline, CDR1 is MDHEN and CDR2 SYDVKM. Between the trimmed V and J ends, which lost 8 bases and 0 bases, there was a span of 11 bases. The CDR3 region is CASARLASGNTIYF. CDR3 in DNA: TGTGCCAGCGCGAGGCTGGCCTCTGGAAACACCATATATTTT.

The chain combines TRBV5-1 with TRBJ2-5, with a tentative D call TRBD1 (5 bases). CDR3 length: 13 amino acids. V lost 3 bases and J lost 5, with 11 bases in between. Germline V gene data show CDR1 as SGHRS and CDR2 as YFSETQ. The CDR3 sequence: CASSYPGRETQYF. The CDR3 DNA is TGCGCCAGCAGCTACCCAGGGCGGGAGACCCAGTACTTC.

This clone was counted between two and nine times. This sequence joins TRBV28 and TRBJ2-5; the D is unclear. Germline CDR1 and CDR2: MDHEN and SYDVKM. This CDR3 contains 16 residues. Between the trimmed V and J ends, which lost 4 bases and 2 bases, there was a span of 17 bases. CDR3 in DNA: TGTGCCAGCAGTTCGCCCTCAATATCGGTACAAGAGACCCAGTACTTC. Protein product: CASSSPSISVQETQYF.

The rearrangement links TRBV5-1 to TRBJ2-1, with a possible D match to TRBD1 (5 bases). CDR3 size: 14 residues. Trimming left V 0 bases short and J 6 bases short, with 10 bases between. Germline V gene lookup returns CDR1 SGHRS and CDR2 YFSETQ. The CDR3 DNA reads as TGCGCCAGCAGCTTGGGGCAGGGCGGCAATGAGCAGTTCTTC. Protein sequence: CASSLGQGGNEQFF.

The chain joins TRBV5-4 to TRBJ1-4; 7 bases agree with TRBD1. V lost 2 bases, J lost 6 bases, and 4 bases stayed unmatched. The CDR3 is made up of 14 amino acids. The V gene's germline CDR1 is SGHNT and CDR2 YYREEE (reference sequence). The CDR3 DNA reads as TGTGCCAGCAGCTTAACAGGGGCGGATGAAAAACTGTTTTTT. Its protein product is CASSLTGADEKLFF.

This clone was seen a handful of times. V usage is TRBV7-8 and J usage is TRBJ1-2; D possibly corresponds to TRBD1 (6 bases). This CDR3 is 13 amino acids long. Trimming removed 5 bases from V and 2 bases from J, with 9 bases in between. CDR1 SGHVS and CDR2 FQNEAQ come from the germline V gene. The CDR3 protein is CASSIDRNYGYTF. For the CDR3, the DNA is TGTGCCAGCAGCATAGACAGGAACTATGGCTACACCTTC.

This chain uses TRBV5-5 with TRBJ2-5; perhaps TRBD1 as D (5 bases). This CDR3 region has 15 residues. The V and J ends lost 1 base and 5 bases respectively, with 15 bases between them. CDR1 is SGHKS, CDR2 YYEKEE, per germline (reference sequence). This CDR3 is CASSLQPGQMETQYF. CDR3 DNA sequence: TGTGCCAGCAGCTTGCAGCCCGGACAAATGGAGACCCAGTACTTC. The entire variable domain, with the rest obtained from reference TRBV5-5 and TRBJ2-5, is as follows: DAGVTQSPTHLIKTRGQQVTLRCSPISGHKSVSWYQQVLGQGPQFIFQYYEKEERGRGNFPDRFSARQFPNYSSELNVNALLLGDSALYLCASSLQPGQMETQYFGPGTRLLVL.

V usage is TRBV10-2 and J usage is TRBJ2-5; 8 bases match TRBD1. The CDR3 covers 14 residues. Trimming cost V 8 bases and J 3 bases; bases outside gene matches: 8. The germline V gene has CDR1 WSHSY and CDR2 SAAADI. The CDR3 reads CASQGQAVKETQYF. For the CDR3, the DNA is TGCGCCAGCCAGGGACAGGCAGTGAAAGAGACCCAGTACTTC.

The CDR3 bases are TGTGCCAGCAGCTTAGAAGGTGGGCGCGAGCAGTACTTC. Amino acid sequence: CASSLEGGREQYF. The chain couples TRBV7-9 to TRBJ2-7; D is unresolved. The CDR3 length is 13 residues. Germline loops: CDR1 SEHNR, CDR2 FQNEAQ (reference sequence). Trimming pared 1 base from V and 6 bases from J, leaving 10 bases between.